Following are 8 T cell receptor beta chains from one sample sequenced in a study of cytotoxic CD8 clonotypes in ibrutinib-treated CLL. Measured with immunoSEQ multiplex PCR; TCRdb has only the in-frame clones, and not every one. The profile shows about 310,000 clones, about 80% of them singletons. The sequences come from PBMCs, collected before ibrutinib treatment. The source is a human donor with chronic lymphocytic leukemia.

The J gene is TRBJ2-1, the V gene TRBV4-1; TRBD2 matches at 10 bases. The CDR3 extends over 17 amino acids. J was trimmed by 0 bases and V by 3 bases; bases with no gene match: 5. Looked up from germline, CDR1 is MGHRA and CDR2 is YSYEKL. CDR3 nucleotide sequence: TGCGCCAGCAGCCAGTTTAGCGGGAGGAGCTCCTACAATGAGCAGTTCTTC. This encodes CASSQFSGRSSYNEQFF.

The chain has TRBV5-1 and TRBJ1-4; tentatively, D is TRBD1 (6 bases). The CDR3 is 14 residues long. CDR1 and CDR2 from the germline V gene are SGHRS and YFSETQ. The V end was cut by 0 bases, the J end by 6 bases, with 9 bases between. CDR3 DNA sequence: TGCGCCAGCAGCTTGGCCGGGGGCTATGAAAAACTGTTTTTT. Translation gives CASSLAGGYEKLFF.

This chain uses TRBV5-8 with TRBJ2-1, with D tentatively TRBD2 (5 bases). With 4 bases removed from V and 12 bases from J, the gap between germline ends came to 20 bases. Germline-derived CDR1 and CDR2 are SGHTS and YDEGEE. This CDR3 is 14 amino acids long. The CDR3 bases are TGTGCCAGCAGCCTGGCGGGCAGCGGCTCGTGGCAGTTCTTC. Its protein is CASSLAGSGSWQFF.

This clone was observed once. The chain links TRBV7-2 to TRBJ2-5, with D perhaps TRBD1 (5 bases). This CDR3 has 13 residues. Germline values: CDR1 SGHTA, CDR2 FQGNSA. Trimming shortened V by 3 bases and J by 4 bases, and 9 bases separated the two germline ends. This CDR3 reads CASSFWGRETQYF. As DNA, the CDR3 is TGTGCCAGCAGCTTCTGGGGCCGAGAGACCCAGTACTTC.

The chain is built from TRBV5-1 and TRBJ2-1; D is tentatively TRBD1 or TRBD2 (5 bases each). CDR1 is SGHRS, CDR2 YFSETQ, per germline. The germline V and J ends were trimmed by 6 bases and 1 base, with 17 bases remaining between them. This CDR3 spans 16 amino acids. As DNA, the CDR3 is TGCGCCAGCACCTTCCAGGGCGGGTTTTCCTACAATGAGCAGTTCTTC. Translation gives CASTFQGGFSYNEQFF.

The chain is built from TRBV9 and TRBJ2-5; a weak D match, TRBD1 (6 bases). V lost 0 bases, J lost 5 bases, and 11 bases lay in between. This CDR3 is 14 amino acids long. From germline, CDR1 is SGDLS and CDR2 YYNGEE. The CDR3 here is CASSVVGGVETQYF. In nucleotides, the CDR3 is TGTGCCAGCAGCGTAGTTGGGGGCGTGGAGACCCAGTACTTC.

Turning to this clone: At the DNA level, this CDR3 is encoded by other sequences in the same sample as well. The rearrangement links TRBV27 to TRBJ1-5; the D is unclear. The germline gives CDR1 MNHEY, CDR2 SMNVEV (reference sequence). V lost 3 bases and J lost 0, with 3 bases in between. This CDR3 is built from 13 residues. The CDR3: CASSLSSNQPQHF. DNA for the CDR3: TGTGCCAGCAGTTTGAGTAGCAATCAGCCCCAGCATTTT.

The DNA of the CDR3 is TGCGCCAGCAGCCAAAGCACAGGGGGGCTCAATCAGCCCCAGCATTTT. Protein product: CASSQSTGGLNQPQHF. This chain connects TRBV4-1 to TRBJ1-5; the match to TRBD1 covers 8 bases. The CDR3 loop spans 16 amino acids. The J segment lost 3 bases and the V segment lost 2 bases, leaving 6 bases of the junction unmatched. Germline CDR1 MGHRA, CDR2 YSYEKL.